A single sample is the source of the 20 T cell receptor beta chains below, sequenced in a study of shared clonotypes between healthy human individuals. The naive CD8 fraction comprised CD45RO-negative cells positively selected for CCR7 and excluded terminally differentiated effector memory CD45RA+ cells. The repertoire was sequenced with immunoSEQ multiplex PCR; TCRdb's copy has only in-frame clones and lacks some. This table holds about 2.1 million clones, roughly 95% found once. Sequencing was performed on naive CD8+ T cells from PBMCs. The receptor source for this set is a man between 18 and 29 years old in good health. Some clones in this sample may be carry-over from other donors' samples.

Turning to this clone: Additional DNA sequences in this sample encode the identical CDR3. The chain joins TRBV28 to TRBJ2-1; D gene unclear. V was trimmed by 2 bases and J by 4 bases, leaving 6 bases between them. Germline V gene lookup returns CDR1 MDHEN and CDR2 SYDVKM. The CDR3 contains 13 residues. The chain's CDR3 is CASSLPVYNEQFF. The CDR3 DNA is TGTGCCAGCAGTTTACCGGTTTACAATGAGCAGTTCTTC.

This clone has only one observation. V is TRBV13 and J is TRBJ2-7; D ambiguous. V was pared by 4 bases and J by 0 bases, with 13 bases between. Per the germline V gene, CDR1 is PRHDT and CDR2 is FYEKMQ (reference sequence). The CDR3 consists of 15 residues. Here the CDR3 reads CASSSLASSSYEQYF. The CDR3 bases are TGTGCCAGCAGCTCCTTGGCGTCAAGCTCCTACGAGCAGTACTTC.

The chain combines TRBV7-9 with TRBJ2-3, with 9 bases fitting TRBD2. The CDR3 spans 12 residues. Unmatched junction bases numbered 8, after V lost 5 bases and J lost 14 bases. Germline lookup yields CDR1 SEHNR and CDR2 FQNEAQ (reference sequence). CDR3 sequence: CASSRGLAALYF. CDR3 nucleotides: TGTGCCAGCAGCAGGGGACTAGCAGCATTGTATTTT.

For this clone: This sample also contains other DNA sequences that code for the same CDR3. This chain links TRBV27 with TRBJ2-7, with a possible D match to TRBD2 (6 bases). Germline values: CDR1 MNHEY, CDR2 SMNVEV (reference sequence). The CDR3 totals 14 residues. Trimming removed 2 bases at V and 0 bases at J, with 8 bases between. CDR3 residues: CASSLGGSSYEQYF. CDR3 DNA sequence: TGTGCCAGCAGTTTAGGGGGGAGCTCCTACGAGCAGTACTTC.

Comments on this clone: One end of the junction varies from germline; a read error may be responsible. The rearrangement uses TRBV12-5 and TRBJ2-1; TRBD1 might be the D (6 bases). CDR1 LGHNT and CDR2 FRNRAP come from the germline V gene. The CDR3 contains 13 residues. The CDR3 region has the DNA TGTGCTAGTGGTTTTTCTTCAGGGGCGCCCCAAATCTTC. Its translation: CASGFSSGAPQIF.

V is TRBV7-3 and J is TRBJ1-1; D uncertain. The length of the CDR3 is 11 residues. The V end lost 4 bases, the J end lost 7 bases, and 7 bases lay between the germline ends. Per the germline V gene, CDR1 is SGHTA and CDR2 is FQGTGA. The CDR3 sequence is CASSSGDEAFF. The CDR3 region has the DNA TGTGCCAGCAGCTCAGGCGATGAAGCTTTCTTT.

J is TRBJ1-1 and V is TRBV29-1, with 7 bases matching TRBD1. Germline CDR1 is SQVTM and CDR2 is ANQGSEA. Trimming cost V 7 bases and J 1 base; bases outside gene matches: 0. This CDR3 comprises 11 residues. The CDR3 is CSGQGNTEAFF. The CDR3 nucleotides are TGCAGCGGACAGGGGAACACTGAAGCTTTCTTT.

The DNA of the CDR3 is TGTGCCAGCAGTGAAGCGCGCGGGAGGTACACCGGGGAGCTGTTTTTT. Its translation is CASSEARGRYTGELFF. The chain carries TRBV6-1 and TRBJ2-2; 8 bases agree with TRBD2. The V gene's germline CDR1 is MNHNS and CDR2 SASEGT. The V and J ends lost 0 bases and 3 bases, in that order; junction bases with no gene match: 3. The CDR3 is 16 residues long.

The V gene is TRBV7-2, the J gene TRBJ2-7; no clear D. V was pared by 5 bases and J by 2 bases, with 7 bases between. This CDR3 is 12 amino acids long. Germline V gives CDR1 SGHTA, CDR2 FQGNSA. Here the CDR3 reads CASSQAPYEQYF. As DNA, the CDR3 is TGTGCCAGCAGCCAGGCCCCCTACGAGCAGTACTTC.

The chain recombines TRBV7-8 with TRBJ2-7; D perhaps matches TRBD1 (6 bases). Germline V gives CDR1 SGHVS, CDR2 FQNEAQ. Trimming removed 1 base from V and 6 bases from J, with 13 bases in between. This CDR3 is 14 amino acids long. The CDR3 sequence is CASSLGPRGREQYF. The DNA of the CDR3 is TGTGCCAGCAGCTTAGGACCCAGGGGTCGCGAGCAGTACTTC.

The rearrangement uses TRBV11-2 and TRBJ2-7; TRBD1 agrees at 10 bases. Germline V gene data show CDR1 as SGHAT and CDR2 as FQNNGV. CDR3 size: 14 residues. Trimming removed 5 bases from V and 5 bases from J; junction bases left unmatched: 6. CDR3 region: CASSPTGGYNEQYF. In DNA form, the CDR3 reads TGTGCCAGCAGCCCGACAGGGGGCTACAACGAGCAGTACTTC.

The rearrangement links TRBV19 to TRBJ2-7; D gene ambiguous. Trimming left V 3 bases short and J 1 base short, with 13 bases between. CDR1 and CDR2 (germline): LNHDA, SQIVND (reference sequence). The CDR3 has 15 residues. The CDR3 sequence is CASSIGRSPSYEQYF. The CDR3 DNA reads as TGTGCCAGTAGTATCGGTAGGAGTCCTTCCTACGAGCAGTACTTC.

The genes are TRBV13 and TRBJ2-6, with D uncertain. The V gene's germline CDR1 is PRHDT and CDR2 FYEKMQ (reference sequence). V gave up 2 bases and J gave up 1 base, with 18 bases separating them. The CDR3 covers 19 residues. CDR3: CASSLSSRSPWSGANVLTF. DNA for the CDR3: TGTGCCAGCAGCTTAAGCAGCCGCAGTCCTTGGTCTGGGGCCAACGTCCTGACTTTC.

This chain uses TRBV27 with TRBJ2-3; the match to TRBD2 covers 11 bases. This CDR3 region has 15 residues. Germline V gene sequence: CDR1 MNHEY, CDR2 SMNVEV (reference sequence). V lost 6 bases, J lost 1 base, and 3 bases stayed unmatched. The CDR3 loop is CASRSSGRGTDTQYF. CDR3 bases: TGTGCCAGCAGGAGTAGCGGGAGGGGCACAGATACGCAGTATTTT.

The CDR3 spells CASSRTGTIAKNIQYF. CDR3 bases: TGTGCCAGCAGCCGAACAGGGACCATAGCCAAAAACATTCAGTACTTC. This chain connects TRBV5-5 to TRBJ2-4, with D possibly matching TRBD1 (6 bases). V gave up 4 bases and J gave up 0 bases, with 14 bases separating them. CDR1 is SGHKS and CDR2 is YYEKEE in the germline V gene (reference sequence). CDR3 length: 16 residues. The full variable domain, its missing parts supplied by reference TRBV5-5 and TRBJ2-4, is DAGVTQSPTHLIKTRGQQVTLRCSPISGHKSVSWYQQVLGQGPQFIFQYYEKEERGRGNFPDRFSARQFPNYSSELNVNALLLGDSALYLCASSRTGTIAKNIQYFGAGTRLSVL.

This chain connects TRBV27 to TRBJ2-3, with 11 bases matching TRBD2. This CDR3 has 15 amino acids. Germline V lookup: CDR1 MNHEY, CDR2 SMNVEV (reference sequence). J was trimmed by 3 bases and V by 5 bases; bases with no gene match: 4. CDR3 bases: TGTGCCAGCAGTCGACTAGCGGGGATGACAGATACGCAGTATTTT. Its protein product is CASSRLAGMTDTQYF.

The chain joins TRBV7-2 to TRBJ2-2; 9 bases match TRBD2. Germline V gene lookup returns CDR1 SGHTA and CDR2 FQGNSA. With V trimmed by 2 bases and J by 3 bases, 7 bases remained unmatched. The CDR3 has 17 residues. CDR3 sequence (DNA): TGTGCCAGCAGCTTAAATACGGCGGGAGGGTACACCGGGGAGCTGTTTTTT. Translating it yields CASSLNTAGGYTGELFF.

The chain uses TRBV27 and TRBJ2-7; perhaps TRBD2 as D (5 bases). V shed 6 bases and J shed 1 base, with 19 bases lying between them. CDR1 MNHEY and CDR2 SMNVEV come from the germline V gene (reference sequence). The CDR3 has 16 amino acids. The chain's CDR3 is CASSRSQRDFSYEQYF. For the CDR3, the DNA is TGTGCCAGCAGCCGGAGTCAGAGGGATTTTTCCTACGAGCAGTACTTC.

This CDR3 is CASSVRSHGGEQYF. In DNA, the CDR3 is TGTGCCAGCAGCGTTCGATCCCACGGCGGCGAGCAGTACTTC. This chain uses TRBV9 with TRBJ2-7; D is unclear. Between the trimmed V and J ends, which lost 2 bases and 6 bases, there was a span of 15 bases. Germline V lookup: CDR1 SGDLS, CDR2 YYNGEE. This CDR3 is 14 amino acids long.

The rearrangement uses TRBV11-2 and TRBJ2-5; the D gene could be TRBD1 or TRBD2 (6 bases each). Germline V CDR1 and CDR2: SGHAT, FQNNGV. This CDR3 has 13 amino acids. Trimming took 6 bases from V and 7 from J, leaving 15 bases between them. The CDR3 DNA reads TGTGCCAGCAGTTCGAGGGGGGACGGGACCCAGTACTTC. Translation gives CASSSRGDGTQYF.